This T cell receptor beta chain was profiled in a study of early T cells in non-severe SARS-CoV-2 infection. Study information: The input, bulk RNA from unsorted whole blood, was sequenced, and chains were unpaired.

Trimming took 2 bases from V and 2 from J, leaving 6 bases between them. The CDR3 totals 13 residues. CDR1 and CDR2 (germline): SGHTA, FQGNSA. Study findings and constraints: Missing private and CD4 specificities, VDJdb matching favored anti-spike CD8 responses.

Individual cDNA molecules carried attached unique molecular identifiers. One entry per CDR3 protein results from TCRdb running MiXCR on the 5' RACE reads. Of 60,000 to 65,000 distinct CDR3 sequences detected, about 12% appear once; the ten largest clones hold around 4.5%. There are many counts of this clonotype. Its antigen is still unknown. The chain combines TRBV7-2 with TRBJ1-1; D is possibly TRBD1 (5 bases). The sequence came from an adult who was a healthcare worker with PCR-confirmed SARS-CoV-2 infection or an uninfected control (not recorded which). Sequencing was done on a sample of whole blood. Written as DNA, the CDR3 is TGTGCCAGCAGCTTACAGGGAAACACTGAAGCTTTCTTT. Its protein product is CASSLQGNTEAFF.